This T cell receptor beta chain was recorded in a study of blood T cell repertoires in COVID-19. Turning to the study itself: Sites across the United States, Italy and Spain contributed samples from acute and convalescent COVID-19. Sample material is recorded as cDNA or gDNA derived from T cells, B-cell-depleted T cells, or PBMCs.

Everyone who took part was 18 to 89 years old, and they came from about 23 US areas. Which cohort a participant joined came from the clinical history participants gave. V shed 3 bases, J shed 3 bases, and the junction held 2 bases outside the gene matches. The germline gives CDR1 SGHDT, CDR2 YYEEEE. CDR3 length: 13 amino acids. Using immunoSEQ multiplex PCR, the repertoire was profiled, and TCRdb retains in-frame clones only, with some absent. The table includes about 270,000 clones, roughly 91% detected once. On this clone itself: A much larger clone differs from this one at a single base, so this may be a read error.

The TCR comes from a woman aged 40 to 50 with acute COVID-19. Sequencing was carried out using PBMCs or T cells enriched from blood (not recorded which). V gene TRBV5-6 combines with J gene TRBJ2-7, with 8 nucleotides matching TRBD1. The CDR3 region is CASSSDRDYEQYF. CDR3 DNA: TGTGCCAGCAGCTCGGACAGGGACTACGAGCAGTACTTC.